This T cell receptor beta chain emerged from a study of blood T cell repertoires in COVID-19. Study-level background: COVID-19 samples from acute and convalescent phases originated in the United States, Italy and Spain. Sources were T cells, B-cell-depleted T cells, or PBMCs; the material itself was cDNA or gDNA.

This clone has just a few counts. Looked up from germline, CDR1 is LNHDA and CDR2 is SQIVND (reference sequence). The CDR3 is made up of 14 amino acids. Trimming removed 6 bases at V and 0 bases at J, with 9 bases between. How the authors handled the data: Amplification of reference gene primers provided the estimated nucleated cell counts. Using immunoSEQ multiplex PCR, the repertoire was profiled, and TCRdb retains in-frame clones only, with some absent. D and trimming were read from the DNA, whereas the V and J calls and clone size are those reported in that table. Here the sample spans about 89,000 clones, less than 85% being singletons.

The J gene is TRBJ1-3, the V gene TRBV19, with D unclear. What was sequenced was peripheral blood. The TCR was taken from a woman at least 80 years old with acute or convalescent COVID-19. The CDR3 protein is CASSPRNSGNTIYF. The DNA of the CDR3 is TGTGCCAGTAGCCCGCGGAACTCTGGAAACACCATATATTTT.